The next 21 T cell receptor beta chains were all read from a single sample in a study of T cell responses to AZD1222 COVID-19 vaccine. TCRdb's copy holds only in-frame clones and misses some; the assay was immunoSEQ multiplex PCR. The sample records tens of thousands of clones, 86% being singletons. The specimen was peripheral blood, collected 28 days after the second AZD1222 dose. The receptor source for this set is an adult who received the AZD1222 COVID-19 vaccine.

The chain recombines TRBV7-3 with TRBJ2-7; TRBD2 is a possible D gene (6 bases). The CDR3 runs to 14 residues. Germline CDR1 SGHTA, CDR2 FQGTGA. Trimming removed 2 bases at V and 7 bases at J, with 15 bases between. CDR3 sequence reads: CASSLSTSREEQYF. DNA of the CDR3: TGTGCCAGCAGCTTATCCACCAGCCGGGAGGAGCAGTACTTC. The whole variable domain, remainder taken from reference TRBV7-3 and TRBJ2-7, is GAGVSQTPSNKVTEKGKYVELRCDPISGHTALYWYRQSLGQGPEFLIYFQGTGAADDSGLPNDRFFAVRPEGSVSTLKIQRTERGDSAVYLCASSLSTSREEQYFGPGTRLTVT.

The chain uses TRBV13 and TRBJ2-5; 8 nucleotides match TRBD1. After removal of 4 bases from V and 2 bases from J, the junction contained 9 bases not matched to a gene. Germline V lookup: CDR1 PRHDT, CDR2 FYEKMQ (reference sequence). This CDR3 has 16 amino acids. CDR3 amino acids: CASSSYRGSPQETQYF. CDR3 DNA sequence: TGTGCCAGCAGCTCCTACAGGGGGTCTCCTCAAGAGACCCAGTACTTC.

The chain is built from TRBV27 and TRBJ2-7, with D unresolved. Germline V gene sequence: CDR1 MNHEY, CDR2 SMNVEV (reference sequence). The CDR3 sequence is 14 residues long. The V end lost 5 bases, the J end lost 2 bases, and 13 bases lay between the germline ends. This CDR3 reads CASSTPGYTYEQYF. The CDR3 DNA sequence: TGTGCCAGCAGTACCCCGGGCTATACCTACGAGCAGTACTTC.

The chain couples TRBV19 to TRBJ1-1; D gene ambiguous. V was pared by 5 bases and J by 4 bases, with 11 bases between. Germline CDR1 is LNHDA and CDR2 is SQIVND (reference sequence). The CDR3 runs to 13 residues. The CDR3 spells CASSPRQLTEAFF. CDR3 DNA sequence: TGTGCCAGTAGTCCCAGACAACTCACTGAAGCTTTCTTT.

This sequence joins TRBV5-4 and TRBJ1-1, with no clear D. CDR3 length: 15 residues. The germline V gene encodes CDR1 SGHNT and CDR2 YYREEE (reference sequence). Trimming shortened V by 0 bases and J by 6 bases, and 15 bases separated the two germline ends. CDR3 protein: CASSLEWGASSEAFF. CDR3 in DNA: TGTGCCAGCAGCTTGGAATGGGGAGCGAGCTCTGAAGCTTTCTTT. Drawing the rest from reference TRBV5-4 and TRBJ1-1, the complete variable domain is ETGVTQSPTHLIKTRGQQVTLRCSSQSGHNTVSWYQQALGQGPQFIFQYYREEENGRGNFPPRFSGLQFPNYSSELNVNALELDDSALYLCASSLEWGASSEAFFGQGTRLTVV.

The chain couples TRBV6-2 or TRBV6-3 to TRBJ1-1, with 10 bases matching TRBD1. Trimming cost V 5 bases and J 5 bases; bases outside gene matches: 8. The CDR3 contains 15 residues. Germline assignment: CDR1 MNHEY and CDR2 SVGEGT. The CDR3 region has the DNA TGTGCCAGCAGTCCGACAGGGGGCGGAAGGACTGAAGCTTTCTTT. The encoded protein is CASSPTGGGRTEAFF.

The chain has TRBV6-2 or TRBV6-3 and TRBJ1-5; D gene unclear. Germline V lookup: CDR1 MNHEY, CDR2 SVGEGT. Trimming took off 4 bases at V and 0 bases at J, with 7 bases between the two ends. The CDR3 runs 14 residues. In DNA form, the CDR3 reads TGTGCCAGCAGTTCCGTAGATAGCAATCAGCCCCAGCATTTT. Encoded protein: CASSSVDSNQPQHF.

The table lists this clone with a count of one. V usage is TRBV15 and J usage is TRBJ2-7; D unclear. The CDR3 extends over 15 amino acids. The V end lost 0 bases, the J end lost 4 bases, and 13 bases lay between the germline ends. CDR1 and CDR2 from the germline V gene are LNHNV and YYDKDF (reference sequence). Here the CDR3 reads CATSRDFRRGYEQYF. The CDR3 nucleotides read TGTGCCACCAGCAGAGATTTCAGGAGAGGATACGAGCAGTACTTC. Looking up the rest from reference TRBV15 and TRBJ2-7 gives the full variable domain: DAMVIQNPRYQVTQFGKPVTLSCSQTLNHNVMYWYQQKSSQAPKLLFHYYDKDFNNEADTPDNFQSRRPNTSFCFLDIRSPGLGDTAMYLCATSRDFRRGYEQYFGPGTRLTVT.

The rearrangement uses TRBV10-3 and TRBJ1-1; D perhaps matches TRBD1 (6 bases). CDR1 and CDR2 from the germline V gene are ENHRY and SYGVKD. V was cut by 6 bases and J by 4 bases, with 15 bases left in between. The CDR3 has 14 amino acids. DNA of the CDR3: TGTGCCATCAGGGGTTCAACAGGGAGCACTGAAGCTTTCTTT. Translating gives CAIRGSTGSTEAFF.

This chain links TRBV12-5 with TRBJ1-4; TRBD1 agrees at 8 bases. J gave up 4 bases and V 6 bases, and 7 bases lay outside the gene matches. CDR3 length: 15 residues. Per germline, CDR1 LGHNT and CDR2 FRNRAP. In DNA form, the CDR3 reads TGTGCTAGTGGCCAGAGGACAGGGCATAATGAAAAACTGTTTTTT. Encoded protein: CASGQRTGHNEKLFF.

The chain recombines TRBV9 with TRBJ1-2; the D gene is possibly TRBD1 (5 bases). There are 14 residues in the CDR3. V shed 4 bases and J shed 7 bases, with 17 bases lying between them. Germline values: CDR1 SGDLS, CDR2 YYNGEE. The CDR3 nucleotides are TGTGCCAGCAGCTCGGGACCGGGATTCGGTGGCTACACCTTC. Amino acids: CASSSGPGFGGYTF.

This sequence joins TRBV2 and TRBJ1-1; D gene unclear. Trimming pared 1 base from V and 1 base from J, leaving 4 bases between. Per the germline V gene, CDR1 is SNHLY and CDR2 is FYNNEI. CDR3 length: 13 amino acids. CDR3 coding DNA: TGTGCCAGCAGTGAAGTGAGGAACACTGAAGCTTTCTTT. Translated: CASSEVRNTEAFF.

The chain carries TRBV7-2 and TRBJ2-3; D not certain. Germline CDR1 is SGHTA and CDR2 is FQGNSA. The CDR3 is 13 amino acids. V shed 2 bases and J shed 1 base, with 4 bases lying between them. The CDR3 region is CASSLRRTDTQYF. The CDR3 DNA sequence: TGTGCCAGCAGCTTAAGACGCACAGATACGCAGTATTTT. Together with reference TRBV7-2 and TRBJ2-3, the CDR3 gives the full variable domain: GAGVSQSPSNKVTEKGKDVELRCDPISGHTALYWYRQSLGQGLEFLIYFQGNSAPDKSGLPSDRFSAERTGGSVSTLTIQRTQQEDSAVYLCASSLRRTDTQYFGPGTRLTVL.

This sequence joins TRBV5-1 and TRBJ2-5; D is perhaps TRBD1 (6 bases). V lost 4 bases and J 1 base, leaving 8 bases between the germline ends. The CDR3 covers 13 residues. Germline values: CDR1 SGHRS, CDR2 YFSETQ. The CDR3 DNA reads as TGCGCCAGCAGCATACAGGGCCAAGAGACCCAGTACTTC. This sequence encodes CASSIQGQETQYF.

The chain uses TRBV28 and TRBJ1-6; D might be TRBD1 (5 bases). Germline V lookup: CDR1 MDHEN, CDR2 SYDVKM. V lost 7 bases and J lost 7, with 17 bases in between. The CDR3 runs to 15 residues. CDR3 in DNA: TGTGCCAGCACCTCATCTGGGGCCGGAAATTCACCCCTCCACTTT. This codes for CASTSSGAGNSPLHF.

This clone is labeled as medium-sized. The chain employs TRBV6-5 and TRBJ1-1; D is ambiguous. The V gene's germline CDR1 is MNHEY and CDR2 SVGAGI. This CDR3 comprises 11 residues. Between the trimmed V and J ends, which lost 6 bases and 2 bases, there was a span of 4 bases. The CDR3 region has the DNA TGTGCCAGCAGGTTTAACACTGAAGCTTTCTTT. Its translation: CASRFNTEAFF.

This chain uses TRBV28 with TRBJ1-5; D unclear. The CDR3 is made up of 12 amino acids. Germline V gene data show CDR1 as MDHEN and CDR2 as SYDVKM. V shed 9 bases and J shed 4 bases, with 10 bases lying between them. CDR3 residues: CASETVNQPQHF. The CDR3 region has the DNA TGTGCCAGTGAAACAGTGAATCAGCCCCAGCATTTT.

V and J are TRBV19 and TRBJ1-2, with 8 positions matching TRBD1. J lost 0 bases, V lost 7 bases, and 16 bases had no gene match. CDR3 length: 18 residues. Germline V CDR1 and CDR2: LNHDA, SQIVND (reference sequence). The CDR3 DNA follows: TGTGCCAGTATCCCTCAACCAGGGGGCTTAGTCCCTAACTATGGCTACACCTTC. As protein: CASIPQPGGLVPNYGYTF.

The rearrangement uses TRBV28 and TRBJ1-2, with 7 bases matching TRBD1. V shed 6 bases, J shed 4 bases, and the junction held 8 bases outside the gene matches. Germline CDR1 reads MDHEN; CDR2 reads SYDVKM. The CDR3 sequence is 14 residues long. The CDR3 is CASSTSQGPYGYTF. The CDR3, as DNA: TGTGCCAGCAGCACATCACAGGGGCCCTATGGCTACACCTTC.

J is TRBJ1-4 and V is TRBV9; D ambiguous. Germline-derived CDR1 and CDR2 are SGDLS and YYNGEE. V dropped 0 bases and J dropped 3 bases, with 18 bases sitting between them. This CDR3 is built from 18 residues. In nucleotides, the CDR3 is TGTGCCAGCAGCGTAGGCCCCGGGAGGATCGGCTCTAATGAAAAACTGTTTTTT. Amino acids: CASSVGPGRIGSNEKLFF.

The chain couples TRBV4-1 to TRBJ1-2; D unclear. Trimming removed 2 bases from V and 3 bases from J, with 13 bases in between. The CDR3 spans 15 residues. Germline assignment: CDR1 MGHRA and CDR2 YSYEKL. CDR3 nucleotides: TGCGCCAGCAGCCAAAACGAGGGCGCGGACTATGGCTACACCTTC. Protein: CASSQNEGADYGYTF.